In its sample, the clone carrying this TCR beta chain was seen once. Germline loops: CDR1 SGHKS, CDR2 YYEKEE (reference sequence). The CDR3 runs to 19 residues. V was cut by 0 bases and J by 2 bases, with 21 bases left in between. This specimen comes from a study of blood T cell repertoires in COVID-19. In the study overall: The United States, Italy and Spain were the sources of the acute and convalescent COVID-19 samples. From T cells, B-cell-depleted T cells, or PBMCs came the material, which was cDNA or gDNA.

In the authors' workflow: How many nucleated cells were present was estimated from reference gene primer amplification. Generated by immunoSEQ multiplex PCR, the TCRdb table keeps only in-frame clones and is missing some. V and J calls and clone size are those listed in that table; D and trimming were worked out from the DNA. The sample has about 140,000 clones; 82% are singletons. The clonotype was recovered from a woman older than 75 with acute or convalescent COVID-19. This chain links TRBV5-5 with TRBJ2-1, with TRBD2 as a possible D gene (5 bases). The sample was peripheral blood. The CDR3 DNA reads as TGTGCCAGCAGCTTGGAATTCAGAGACTACACGTGGCCCTACAATGAGCAGTTCTTC. Translation gives CASSLEFRDYTWPYNEQFF.